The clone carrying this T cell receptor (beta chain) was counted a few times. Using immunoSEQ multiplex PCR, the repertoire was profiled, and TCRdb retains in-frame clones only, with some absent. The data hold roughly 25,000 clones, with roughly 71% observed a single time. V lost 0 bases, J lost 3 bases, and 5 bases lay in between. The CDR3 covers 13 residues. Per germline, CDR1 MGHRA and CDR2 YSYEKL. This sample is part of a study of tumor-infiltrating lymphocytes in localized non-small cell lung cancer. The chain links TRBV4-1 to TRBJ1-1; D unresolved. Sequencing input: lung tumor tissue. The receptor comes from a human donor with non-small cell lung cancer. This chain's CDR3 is CASSQERYTEAFF. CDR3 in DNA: TGCGCCAGCAGCCAAGAACGGTACACTGAAGCTTTCTTT.